This T cell receptor (beta chain) was recovered during a study of blood T cell repertoires in COVID-19. The overall study: PBMCs, B-cell-depleted T cells, or T cells were the source of the cDNA or gDNA that made up the material.

Clinical history as reported by participants underpinned cohort assignment. As originally analysed: For nucleated cells, counts were estimated from reference gene primer amplification. The method was immunoSEQ multiplex PCR; TCRdb's version includes in-frame clones alone and lacks a portion of them. V, J and clone size are those of that table, while D and trimming were read from the DNA. Here the sample spans roughly 130,000 clones, 84% being singletons. There are 14 residues in the CDR3. Per the germline V gene, CDR1 is LNHDA and CDR2 is SQIVND (reference sequence). The germline V and J ends were trimmed by 6 bases and 6 bases, with 17 bases remaining between them.

The material sequenced was PBMCs or T cells enriched from blood (not recorded which). The V call is TRBV19, the J call TRBJ1-1; TRBD1 might be the D (5 bases). The TCR comes from a woman aged 50 to 60 with acute COVID-19. This CDR3 reads CASRTGGVGPEAFF. DNA for the CDR3: TGTGCCAGTAGAACAGGAGGGGTCGGCCCTGAAGCTTTCTTT.